Presented here are 22 T cell receptor beta chains from one specimen sequenced in a study of vaccination and CD4 T cells after COVID-19. Indicated treatment: approximately 10-day PBMC culture with coronavirus spike peptide pools or control peptides (ViraFEST assay). Before the COVID-19 pandemic (2011-2018), CD4+ T cells were obtained from the unexposed donor. Sequenced with the Oncomine TCR Beta short-read assay was DNA taken from cultured CD4+ T cells. TCRdb redid the calling of the PCR reads with MiXCR, one entry per CDR3 protein. In the table there are 4,500 to 6,000 distinct CDR3 sequences, about 42% of which are singletons. No antigen is known for these receptors. The sample comprised CD4+ T cells from blood, cultured in vitro. All receptors derive from a human donor in good health.

The chain combines TRBV20-1 with TRBJ2-5, with D possibly being TRBD2 (7 bases). Trimming removed 0 bases from V and 1 base from J, with 9 bases in between. The germline gives CDR1 DFQATT, CDR2 SNEGSKA (reference sequence). The CDR3 sequence is 14 residues long. CDR3 nucleotides: TGCAGTGCTAGAGATGGGGGGGCCCAAGAGACCCAGTACTTC. Amino acids: CSARDGGAQETQYF.

The gene calls are TRBV15 and TRBJ1-1; 7 bases fit TRBD1. The CDR3 is 16 amino acids. The ends lost 0 bases at V and 0 bases at J; junction bases unmatched: 4. Germline lookup yields CDR1 LNHNV and CDR2 YYDKDF (reference sequence). This CDR3 is CATSRETGRMNTEAFF. The CDR3 DNA reads TGTGCCACCAGCAGAGAGACAGGGAGAATGAACACTGAAGCTTTCTTT.

The chain links TRBV6-1 to TRBJ1-1; 10 bases map to TRBD1. The CDR3 has 15 residues. V shed 6 bases, J shed 5 bases, and the junction held 9 bases outside the gene matches. Germline V gene sequence: CDR1 MNHNS, CDR2 SASEGT. CDR3 in amino acids: CASRKRDRGPTEAFF. CDR3 coding DNA: TGTGCCAGCAGGAAAAGAGACAGGGGGCCGACTGAAGCTTTCTTT.

The chain employs TRBV20-1 and TRBJ2-1, with a tentative D call TRBD2 (5 bases). Germline CDR1 and CDR2: DFQATT and SNEGSKA (reference sequence). V gave up 4 bases and J gave up 7 bases, with 14 bases separating them. CDR3 length: 13 residues. Here the CDR3 reads CSAISGEPNEQFF. In DNA form, the CDR3 reads TGCAGTGCTATAAGCGGTGAACCTAATGAGCAGTTCTTC.

The chain uses TRBV7-9 and TRBJ1-4; D gene uncertain. This CDR3 comprises 14 residues. V shed 0 bases and J shed 8 bases, with 10 bases lying between them. The germline V gene encodes CDR1 SEHNR and CDR2 FQNEAQ (reference sequence). CDR3 protein: CASSLAGGNEKLFF. CDR3 DNA sequence: TGTGCCAGCAGCTTAGCTGGCGGAAACGAAAAACTGTTTTTT.

The rearrangement uses TRBV9 and TRBJ2-5, with 7 nucleotides matching TRBD2. The germline CDR1 and CDR2 sequences are SGDLS and YYNGEE. J was trimmed by 1 base and V by 4 bases; bases with no gene match: 10. The CDR3 covers 16 residues. DNA of the CDR3: TGTGCCAGCAGCTGGGGAGCGGGGCGGCTCCAAGAGACCCAGTACTTC. This gives the protein CASSWGAGRLQETQYF.

V and J are TRBV27 and TRBJ1-1; D may be TRBD1 (5 bases). The CDR3 sequence is 11 residues long. Germline-derived CDR1 and CDR2 are MNHEY and SMNVEV (reference sequence). V was pared by 10 bases and J by 5 bases, with 11 bases between. The CDR3 region is CATWEGTEAFF. The CDR3 DNA sequence: TGTGCCACCTGGGAGGGGACTGAAGCTTTCTTT.

CDR3 protein: CASSLGEPDTQYF. The CDR3 region has the DNA TGTGCCAGCAGCTTAGGGGAGCCAGATACGCAGTATTTT. The chain couples TRBV7-3 to TRBJ2-3; possible D gene TRBD2, 5 bases. CDR3 length equals 13 residues. Per germline, CDR1 SGHTA and CDR2 FQGTGA. Trimming removed 2 bases from V and 4 bases from J, with 7 bases in between. The full variable domain, completed using reference TRBV7-3 and TRBJ2-3, is GAGVSQTPSNKVTEKGKYVELRCDPISGHTALYWYRQSLGQGPEFLIYFQGTGAADDSGLPNDRFFAVRPEGSVSTLKIQRTERGDSAVYLCASSLGEPDTQYFGPGTRLTVL.

This clonotype was detected only a few times. V is TRBV7-8 and J is TRBJ1-3; 7 bases line up with TRBD1. V lost 2 bases to trimming and J lost 4 bases; unmatched junction nucleotides: 5. Germline V gene data show CDR1 as SGHVS and CDR2 as FQNEAQ. The CDR3 covers 15 residues. CDR3 DNA sequence: TGTGCCAGCAGCTTAAAGGGGGCAGAAGGAAACACCATATATTTT. Amino acid sequence: CASSLKGAEGNTIYF.

The V call is TRBV19, the J call TRBJ1-1; 8 bases agree with TRBD1. The CDR3 consists of 15 residues. The trim removed 3 bases at V and 4 bases at J, leaving 7 bases unmatched. Germline V gene sequence: CDR1 LNHDA, CDR2 SQIVND (reference sequence). In DNA, the CDR3 is TGTGCCAGTAGTATTACCCCAGACAGGGGCACTGAAGCTTTCTTT. It translates to CASSITPDRGTEAFF.

The chain recombines TRBV5-1 with TRBJ1-6; D may be TRBD1 (6 bases). CDR3 length: 15 amino acids. Germline V gives CDR1 SGHRS, CDR2 YFSETQ. V gave up 0 bases and J gave up 10 bases, with 14 bases separating them. The CDR3 DNA sequence: TGCGCCAGCAGCTTGGCCGGACAGTCTCAATCACCCCTCCACTTT. Residues: CASSLAGQSQSPLHF.

This clonotype was detected a few times. The gene calls are TRBV19 and TRBJ1-2; tentative D call: TRBD1 (5 bases). Trimming removed 0 bases from V and 2 bases from J, with 7 bases in between. CDR1 and CDR2 from the germline V gene are LNHDA and SQIVND (reference sequence). This CDR3 comprises 14 residues. The CDR3 nucleotides read TGTGCCAGTAGTATAGATCGGGGGAACTATGGCTACACCTTC. The encoded protein is CASSIDRGNYGYTF.

This chain connects TRBV6-1 to TRBJ1-1; D ambiguous. Germline lookup yields CDR1 MNHNS and CDR2 SASEGT. The CDR3 is 16 amino acids. Trimming took off 5 bases at V and 2 bases at J, with 18 bases between the two ends. CDR3 in DNA: TGTGCCAGCAGTACCCGTTTAGGGTCCCTAAACACTGAAGCTTTCTTT. It is translated as CASSTRLGSLNTEAFF.

The rearrangement links TRBV7-9 to TRBJ2-1; tentatively, D is TRBD1 or TRBD2 (6 bases each). Deletions cut 5 bases from V and 7 bases from J, with 21 bases between. CDR3 length equals 16 residues. Per the germline V gene, CDR1 is SEHNR and CDR2 is FQNEAQ (reference sequence). The CDR3 DNA is TGTGCCAGCAGCCGCATCGGGGGCGCAGGTTGGAATGAGCAGTTCTTC. This gives the protein CASSRIGGAGWNEQFF.

This clonotype was counted between two and nine times. The chain recombines TRBV27 with TRBJ1-5, with TRBD1 as a possible D gene (5 bases). This CDR3 is 15 amino acids long. V lost 2 bases and J lost 1, with 9 bases in between. CDR1 is MNHEY, CDR2 SMNVEV, per germline (reference sequence). CDR3 region: CASSLGSGSNQPQHF. CDR3 nucleotide sequence: TGTGCCAGCAGTTTAGGATCAGGGAGCAATCAGCCCCAGCATTTT.

This clonotype was seen a few times. The V gene is TRBV6-1, the J gene TRBJ1-1; D gene uncertain. Per germline, CDR1 MNHNS and CDR2 SASEGT. This CDR3 region has 10 residues. V lost 8 bases to trimming and J lost 10 bases, with 11 bases between them. This CDR3 is CASGQRRAFF. In DNA, the CDR3 is TGTGCCAGCGGGCAAAGAAGAGCTTTCTTT.

This clonotype appeared a few times. The DNA of the CDR3 is TGTGCCAGCAGTTACCTAACCTTGACAGGGGGGAGCCCTGAAGCTTTCTTT. Residues: CASSYLTLTGGSPEAFF. The V call is TRBV6-5, the J call TRBJ1-1; 9 bases line up with TRBD1. CDR1 MNHEY and CDR2 SVGAGI come from the germline V gene. Losses at the gene ends were 2 bases for V and 6 bases for J; bases not matched to a gene: 13. The CDR3 extends over 17 amino acids.

CDR3 coding DNA: TGTGCCAGCAGCCAAGTACAGTCTCGTGGCTACACCTTC. It translates to CASSQVQSRGYTF. This chain joins TRBV14 and TRBJ1-2; unclear D gene. Germline CDR1 reads SGHDN; CDR2 reads FVKESK. Trimming pared 1 base from V and 7 bases from J, leaving 10 bases between. The CDR3 contains 13 residues.

The chain combines TRBV18 with TRBJ1-1; D gene unclear. Germline V gene lookup returns CDR1 KGHSH and CDR2 LQKENI. The CDR3 is 14 amino acids. V lost 4 bases and J lost 3, with 12 bases in between. The CDR3 nucleotides are TGTGCCAGCTCACTGGGCCATACGGACACTGAAGCTTTCTTT. Residues: CASSLGHTDTEAFF.

This clonotype occurred a few times. The chain links TRBV20-1 to TRBJ2-7; 7 bases are shared with TRBD2. CDR1 and CDR2 (germline): DFQATT, SNEGSKA (reference sequence). Trimming at V came to 5 bases and at J to 4 bases, leaving 2 bases not matched to a gene. The CDR3 extends over 11 amino acids. DNA of the CDR3: TGCAGTGCTTGGGGAGGGTACGAGCAGTACTTC. Amino acids: CSAWGGYEQYF.

The genes are TRBV6-1 and TRBJ2-1; weak D call: TRBD1 (6 bases). Germline V gives CDR1 MNHNS, CDR2 SASEGT. The V end lost 5 bases, the J end lost 8 bases, and 13 bases lay between the germline ends. CDR3 length equals 13 residues. The CDR3, as DNA: TGTGCCAGCAGTATCGGTGGGGGCCATGAGCAGTTCTTC. This translates into CASSIGGGHEQFF.

Only a few counts were recorded for this clonotype. CDR3 residues: CASSLELNGYTF. CDR3 coding DNA: TGTGCCAGCAGCTTAGAGTTGAATGGCTACACCTTC. The rearrangement uses TRBV11-2 and TRBJ1-2; no firm D call. V was trimmed by 0 bases and J by 6 bases, leaving 5 bases between them. The CDR3 has 12 amino acids. Germline CDR1 SGHAT, CDR2 FQNNGV.